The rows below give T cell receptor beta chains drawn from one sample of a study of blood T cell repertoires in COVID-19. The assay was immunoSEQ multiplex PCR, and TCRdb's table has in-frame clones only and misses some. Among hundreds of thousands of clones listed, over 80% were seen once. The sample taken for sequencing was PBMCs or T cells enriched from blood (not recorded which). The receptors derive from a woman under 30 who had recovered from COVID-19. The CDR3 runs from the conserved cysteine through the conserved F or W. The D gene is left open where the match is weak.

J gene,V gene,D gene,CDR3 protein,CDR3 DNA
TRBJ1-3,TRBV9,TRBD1,CASSVVGQEGNTIYF,TGTGCCAGCAGCGTAGTCGGACAGGAGGGGAACACCATATATTTT
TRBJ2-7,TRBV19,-,CASTVGGVGSYEQYF,TGTGCCAGTACCGTAGGCGGGGTCGGCTCCTACGAGCAGTACTTC
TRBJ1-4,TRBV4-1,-,CASSQPGGGGKLFF,TGCGCCAGCAGCCAACCAGGTGGGGGGGGAAAACTGTTTTTT
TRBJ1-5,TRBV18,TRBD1,CASSPSGQVQPQHF,TGTGCCAGCTCACCGTCGGGACAGGTTCAGCCCCAGCATTTT
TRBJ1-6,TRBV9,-,CASQAEGMNSPLHF,TGTGCCAGCCAGGCGGAGGGGATGAATTCACCCCTCCACTTT
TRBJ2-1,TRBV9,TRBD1,CASSGGQGYYEQFF,TGTGCCAGCAGCGGAGGACAGGGCTACTATGAGCAGTTCTTC
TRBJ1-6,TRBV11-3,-,CASSSWTGSLHF,TGTGCCAGCAGCAGCTGGACTGGATCCCTCCACTTT
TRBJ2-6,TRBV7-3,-,CASSPRVTSGANVLTF,TGTGCCAGCAGCCCCAGGGTTACCTCTGGGGCCAACGTCCTGACTTTC
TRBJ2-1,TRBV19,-,CASSILGLSYNEQFF,TGTGCCAGTAGTATTCTAGGACTCTCCTACAATGAGCAGTTCTTC
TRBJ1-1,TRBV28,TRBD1,CASSSHPGTAEEAFF,TGTGCCAGCAGTTCACATCCCGGGACAGCGGAAGAAGCTTTCTTT
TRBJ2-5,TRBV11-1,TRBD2,CASMVTGEGGETQYF,TGTGCCAGCATGGTAACGGGGGAGGGCGGAGAGACCCAGTACTTC
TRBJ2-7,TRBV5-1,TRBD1,CASSSKQGFKDEQYF,TGCGCCAGCAGCTCCAAACAGGGGTTTAAGGACGAGCAGTACTTC
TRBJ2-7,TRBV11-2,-,CASSLVHGGYEQYF,TGTGCCAGCAGCTTAGTTCACGGGGGATACGAGCAGTACTTC
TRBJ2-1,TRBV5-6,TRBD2,CASSFGLAGGTYNEQFF,TGTGCCAGCAGCTTCGGTCTAGCGGGAGGGACCTACAATGAGCAGTTCTTC
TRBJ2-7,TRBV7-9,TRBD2,CASSLAQLALYEQYF,TGTGCCAGCAGCTTAGCGCAACTAGCGCTCTACGAGCAGTACTTC
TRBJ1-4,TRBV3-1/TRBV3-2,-,CASRTDEKLFF,TGTGCCAGCAGGACAGATGAAAAACTGTTTTTT